This entry describes one T cell receptor (beta chain). As yet, its antigen is unknown. Profiled with immunoSEQ multiplex PCR; TCRdb holds only in-frame clones, not every one. The table has tens of thousands of clones, approximately 90% seen once; the top ten hold about 0.71%. Trimming left V 1 base short and J 5 bases short, with 15 bases between. The germline CDR1 and CDR2 sequences are SGHRS and YFSETQ. The CDR3 loop spans 15 amino acids. This specimen belongs to a study of stem cell transplantation in POMP-related autoinflammatory disease. Turning to the study itself: The study hypothesized thymoproteasome defects skew the TRB repertoire via impaired CD8+ selection. Before transplant, CD4+ T cells skewed naive and CD8+ proportions were low. Study observations and caveats: Fewer unique TRB V-J gene pairings were identified in patients with PRAID.

PRAID featured prominent immunodeficiency. Source: CD4+ T cells from PBMCs, taken after stem cell transplantation. The chain links TRBV5-1 to TRBJ1-1, with a tentative D call TRBD1 (5 bases). This TCR came from a human patient with POMP-related autoinflammation and immune dysregulation (PRAID). Some T cells may trace back to the graft donor. CDR3: CASSLRAGRVTEAFF. Written as DNA, the CDR3 is TGCGCCAGCAGCTTGCGTGCAGGGAGAGTGACTGAAGCTTTCTTT.